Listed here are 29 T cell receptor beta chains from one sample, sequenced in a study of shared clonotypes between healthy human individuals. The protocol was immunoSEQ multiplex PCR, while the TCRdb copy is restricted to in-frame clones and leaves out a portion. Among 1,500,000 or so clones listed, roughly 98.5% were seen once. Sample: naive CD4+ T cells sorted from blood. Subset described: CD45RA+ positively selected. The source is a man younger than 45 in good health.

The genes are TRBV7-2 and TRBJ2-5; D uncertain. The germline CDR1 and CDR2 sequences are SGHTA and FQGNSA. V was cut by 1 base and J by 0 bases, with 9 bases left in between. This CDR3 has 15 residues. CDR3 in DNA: TGTGCCAGCAGCTTAGAGTACCGCTACCAAGAGACCCAGTACTTC. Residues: CASSLEYRYQETQYF.

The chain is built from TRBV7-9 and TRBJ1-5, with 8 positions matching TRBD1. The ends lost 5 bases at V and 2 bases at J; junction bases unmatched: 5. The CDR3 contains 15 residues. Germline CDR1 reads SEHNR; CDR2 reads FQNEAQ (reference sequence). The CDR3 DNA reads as TGTGCCAGCAGCCATGACAGGGGTCGCAATCAGCCCCAGCATTTT. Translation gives CASSHDRGRNQPQHF.

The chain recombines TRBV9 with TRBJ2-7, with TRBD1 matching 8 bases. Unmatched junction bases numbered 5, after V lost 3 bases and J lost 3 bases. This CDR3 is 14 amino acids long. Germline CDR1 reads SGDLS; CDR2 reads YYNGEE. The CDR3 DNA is TGTGCCAGCAGCGCGTCTGACAGGGGCTACGAGCAGTACTTC. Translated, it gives CASSASDRGYEQYF.

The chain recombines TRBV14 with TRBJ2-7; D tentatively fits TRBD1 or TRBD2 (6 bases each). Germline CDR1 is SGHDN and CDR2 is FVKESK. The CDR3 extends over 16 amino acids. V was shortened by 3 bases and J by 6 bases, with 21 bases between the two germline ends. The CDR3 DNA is TGTGCCAGCAGCCAGGAGGGCCGTACGGGGGCGGGCGAGCAGTACTTC. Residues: CASSQEGRTGAGEQYF.

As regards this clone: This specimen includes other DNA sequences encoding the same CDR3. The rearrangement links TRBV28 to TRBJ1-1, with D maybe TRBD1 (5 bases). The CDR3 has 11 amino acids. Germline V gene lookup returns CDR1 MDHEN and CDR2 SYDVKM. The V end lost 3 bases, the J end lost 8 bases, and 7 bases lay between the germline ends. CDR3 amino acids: CASSLWGEAFF. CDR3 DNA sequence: TGTGCCAGCAGTTTGTGGGGGGAAGCTTTCTTT.

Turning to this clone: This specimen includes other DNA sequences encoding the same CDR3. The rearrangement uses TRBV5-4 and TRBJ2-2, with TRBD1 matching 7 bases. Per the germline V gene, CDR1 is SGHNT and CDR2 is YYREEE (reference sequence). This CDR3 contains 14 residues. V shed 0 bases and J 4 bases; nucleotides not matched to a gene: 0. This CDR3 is CASSLAGGTGELFF. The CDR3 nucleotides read TGTGCCAGCAGCTTGGCAGGGGGCACCGGGGAGCTGTTTTTT.

Here the CDR3 reads CASSLEVGAWTEAFF. The CDR3 bases are TGTGCCAGCAGCTTAGAGGTCGGGGCATGGACTGAAGCTTTCTTT. This chain uses TRBV11-2 with TRBJ1-1, with D possibly TRBD1 on 5 matching bases. V lost 0 bases and J 5 bases, leaving 13 bases between the germline ends. CDR1 SGHAT and CDR2 FQNNGV come from the germline V gene. The length of the CDR3 is 15 residues. Full variable domain (rest looked up from reference TRBV11-2 and TRBJ1-1): EAGVAQSPRYKIIEKRQSVAFWCNPISGHATLYWYQQILGQGPKLLIQFQNNGVVDDSQLPKDRFSAERLKGVDSTLKIQPAKLEDSAVYLCASSLEVGAWTEAFFGQGTRLTVV.

The CDR3 here is CASSSAQETQYF. The DNA for the CDR3 is TGTGCCAGCAGCTCAGCTCAAGAGACCCAGTACTTC. This chain joins TRBV5-4 and TRBJ2-5; no firm D call. V lost 3 bases and J 2 bases, leaving 5 bases between the germline ends. The CDR3 is 12 residues long. Looked up from germline, CDR1 is SGHNT and CDR2 is YYREEE (reference sequence).

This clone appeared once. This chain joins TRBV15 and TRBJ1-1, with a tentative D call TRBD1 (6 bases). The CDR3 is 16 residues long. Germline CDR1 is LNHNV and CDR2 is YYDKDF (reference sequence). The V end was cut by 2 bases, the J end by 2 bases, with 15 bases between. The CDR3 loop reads CATSRQTGRGNTEAFF. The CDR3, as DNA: TGTGCCACCAGCAGACAGACAGGAAGGGGAAACACTGAAGCTTTCTTT.

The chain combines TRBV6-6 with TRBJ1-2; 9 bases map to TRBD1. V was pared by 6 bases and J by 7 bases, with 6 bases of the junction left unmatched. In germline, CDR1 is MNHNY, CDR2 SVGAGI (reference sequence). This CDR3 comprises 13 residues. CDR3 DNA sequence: TGTGCCAGCAGCTCCGGGACAGGGTCTGGCTACACCTTC. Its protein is CASSSGTGSGYTF.

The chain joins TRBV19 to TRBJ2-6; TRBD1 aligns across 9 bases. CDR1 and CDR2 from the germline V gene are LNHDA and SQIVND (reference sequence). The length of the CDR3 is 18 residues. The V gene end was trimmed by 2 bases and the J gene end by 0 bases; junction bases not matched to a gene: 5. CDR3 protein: CASSIYRGLISGANVLTF. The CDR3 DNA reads TGTGCCAGTAGTATATACAGGGGGCTAATCTCTGGGGCCAACGTCCTGACTTTC.

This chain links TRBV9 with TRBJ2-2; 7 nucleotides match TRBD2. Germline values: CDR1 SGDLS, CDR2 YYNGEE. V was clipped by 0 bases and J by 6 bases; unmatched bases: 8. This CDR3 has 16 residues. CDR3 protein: CASSVGIGRRAGELFF. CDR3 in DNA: TGTGCCAGCAGCGTAGGCATCGGGAGGAGAGCCGGGGAGCTGTTTTTT.

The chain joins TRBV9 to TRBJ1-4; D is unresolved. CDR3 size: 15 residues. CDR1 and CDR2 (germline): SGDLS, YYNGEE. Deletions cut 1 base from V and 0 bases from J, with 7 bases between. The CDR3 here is CASSVSTATNEKLFF. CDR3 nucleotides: TGTGCCAGCAGCGTATCCACAGCAACTAATGAAAAACTGTTTTTT. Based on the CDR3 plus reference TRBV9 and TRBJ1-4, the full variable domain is DSGVTQTPKHLITATGQRVTLRCSPRSGDLSVYWYQQSLDQGLQFLIQYYNGEERAKGNILERFSAQQFPDLHSELNLSSLELGDSALYFCASSVSTATNEKLFFGSGTQLSVL.

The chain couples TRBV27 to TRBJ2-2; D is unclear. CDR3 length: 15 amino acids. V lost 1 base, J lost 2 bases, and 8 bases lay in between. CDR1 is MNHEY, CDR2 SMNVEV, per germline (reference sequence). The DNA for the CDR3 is TGTGCCAGCAGTTTATATCGGAAAAACACCGGGGAGCTGTTTTTT. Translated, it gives CASSLYRKNTGELFF.

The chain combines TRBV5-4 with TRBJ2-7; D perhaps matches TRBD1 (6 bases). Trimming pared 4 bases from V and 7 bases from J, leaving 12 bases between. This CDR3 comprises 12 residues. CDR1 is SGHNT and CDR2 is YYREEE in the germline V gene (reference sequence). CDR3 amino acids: CASSPDRHEQYF. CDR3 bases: TGTGCCAGCAGCCCCGACAGGCATGAGCAGTACTTC.

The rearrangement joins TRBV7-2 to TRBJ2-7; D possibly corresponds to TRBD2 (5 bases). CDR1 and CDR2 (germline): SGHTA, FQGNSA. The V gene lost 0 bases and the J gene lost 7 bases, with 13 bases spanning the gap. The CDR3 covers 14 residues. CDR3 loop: CASSLADYPGEQYF. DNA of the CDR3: TGTGCCAGCAGCTTAGCGGATTACCCGGGGGAGCAGTACTTC.

The CDR3 bases are TGTGCCAGCAGCCCGGACGGGACAAGTAATCAGCCCCAGCATTTT. Its protein product is CASSPDGTSNQPQHF. The chain has TRBV7-9 and TRBJ1-5, with TRBD1 as a possible D gene (6 bases). This CDR3 has 15 residues. The germline CDR1 and CDR2 sequences are SEHNR and FQNEAQ (reference sequence). Deletions cut 5 bases from V and 4 bases from J, with 15 bases between.

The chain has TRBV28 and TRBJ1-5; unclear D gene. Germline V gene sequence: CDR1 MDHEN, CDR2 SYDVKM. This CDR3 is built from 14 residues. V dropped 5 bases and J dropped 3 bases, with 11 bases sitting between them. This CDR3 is CASSPGRTNQPQHF. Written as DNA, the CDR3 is TGTGCCAGCAGTCCCGGACGGACCAATCAGCCCCAGCATTTT.

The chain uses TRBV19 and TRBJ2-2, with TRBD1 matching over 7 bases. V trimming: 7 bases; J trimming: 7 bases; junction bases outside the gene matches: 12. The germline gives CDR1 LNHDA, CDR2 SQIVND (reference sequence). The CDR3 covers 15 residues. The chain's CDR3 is CASNTGTATIGELFF. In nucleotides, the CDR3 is TGTGCCAGTAACACCGGGACAGCGACCATCGGGGAGCTGTTTTTT.

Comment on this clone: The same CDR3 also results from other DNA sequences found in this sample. Written as DNA, the CDR3 is TGTGCCAGCAGCTTGGCCGGGAGGCCCAATCAGCCCCAGCATTTT. Its translation: CASSLAGRPNQPQHF. The rearrangement links TRBV5-6 to TRBJ1-5; D gene ambiguous. The V end was cut by 0 bases, the J end by 3 bases, with 10 bases between. The CDR3 spans 15 residues. Per the germline V gene, CDR1 is SGHDT and CDR2 is YYEEEE.

The CDR3 nucleotides are TGTGCCAGCAGCGGACCAAAACCCGGGACAGAACCCAATGAGCAGTTCTTC. This codes for CASSGPKPGTEPNEQFF. This sequence joins TRBV9 and TRBJ2-1; 7 nucleotides agree with TRBD1. There are 17 residues in the CDR3. Losses at the gene ends were 3 bases for V and 6 bases for J; bases not matched to a gene: 15. CDR1 is SGDLS, CDR2 YYNGEE, per germline.

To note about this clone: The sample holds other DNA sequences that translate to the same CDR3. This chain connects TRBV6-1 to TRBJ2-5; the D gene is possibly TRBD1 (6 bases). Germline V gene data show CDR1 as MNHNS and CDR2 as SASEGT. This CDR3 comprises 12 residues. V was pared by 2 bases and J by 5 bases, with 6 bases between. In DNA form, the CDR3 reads TGTGCCAGCAGTGAAACAGGGGAGACCCAGTACTTC. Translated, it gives CASSETGETQYF.

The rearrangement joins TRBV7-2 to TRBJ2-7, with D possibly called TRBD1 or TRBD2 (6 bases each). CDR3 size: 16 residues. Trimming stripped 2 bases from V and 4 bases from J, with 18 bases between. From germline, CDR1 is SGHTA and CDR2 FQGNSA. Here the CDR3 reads CASSLLWGAPGYEQYF. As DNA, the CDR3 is TGTGCCAGCAGCTTATTGTGGGGGGCCCCCGGGTACGAGCAGTACTTC.

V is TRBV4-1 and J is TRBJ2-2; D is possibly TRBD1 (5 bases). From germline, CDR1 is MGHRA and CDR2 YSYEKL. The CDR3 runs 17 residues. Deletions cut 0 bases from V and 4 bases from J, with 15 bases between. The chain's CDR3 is CASSQDWPQGTTGELFF. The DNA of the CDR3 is TGCGCCAGCAGCCAAGATTGGCCCCAGGGCACCACCGGGGAGCTGTTTTTT.

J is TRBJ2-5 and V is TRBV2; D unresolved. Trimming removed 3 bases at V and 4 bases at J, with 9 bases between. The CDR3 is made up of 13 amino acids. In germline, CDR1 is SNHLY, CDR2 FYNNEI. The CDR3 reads CASSERRAETQYF. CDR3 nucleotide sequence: TGTGCCAGCAGTGAGCGAAGGGCAGAGACCCAGTACTTC.

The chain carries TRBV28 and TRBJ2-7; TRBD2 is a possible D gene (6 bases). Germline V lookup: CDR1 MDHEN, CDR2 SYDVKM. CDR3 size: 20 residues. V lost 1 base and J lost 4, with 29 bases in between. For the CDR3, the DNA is TGTGCCAGCAGTTTATTGGGTAGTTGGTCGTCTGGAGGGCGAAGTTACGAGCAGTACTTC. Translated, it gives CASSLLGSWSSGGRSYEQYF.

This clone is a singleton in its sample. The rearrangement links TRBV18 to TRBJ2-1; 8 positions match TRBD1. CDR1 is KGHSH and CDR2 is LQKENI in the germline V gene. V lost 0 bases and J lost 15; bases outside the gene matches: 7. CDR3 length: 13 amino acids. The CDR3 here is CASSPPGQVGRFF. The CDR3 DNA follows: TGTGCCAGCTCACCACCGGGACAGGTCGGTCGGTTCTTC.

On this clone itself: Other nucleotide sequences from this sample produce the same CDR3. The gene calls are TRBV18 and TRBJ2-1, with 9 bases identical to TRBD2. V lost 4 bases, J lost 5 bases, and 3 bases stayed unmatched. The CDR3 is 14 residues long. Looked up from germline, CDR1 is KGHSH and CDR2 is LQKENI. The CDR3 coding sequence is TGTGCCAGCTCACGATTAGCGGGGGACAATGAGCAGTTCTTC. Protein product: CASSRLAGDNEQFF.

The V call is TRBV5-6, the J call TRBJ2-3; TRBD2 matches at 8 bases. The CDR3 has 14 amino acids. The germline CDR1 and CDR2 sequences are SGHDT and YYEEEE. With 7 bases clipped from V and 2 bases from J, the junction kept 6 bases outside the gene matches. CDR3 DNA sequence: TGTGCCAGCCTCACTAGCGGAGACACAGATACGCAGTATTTT. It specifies CASLTSGDTDTQYF.